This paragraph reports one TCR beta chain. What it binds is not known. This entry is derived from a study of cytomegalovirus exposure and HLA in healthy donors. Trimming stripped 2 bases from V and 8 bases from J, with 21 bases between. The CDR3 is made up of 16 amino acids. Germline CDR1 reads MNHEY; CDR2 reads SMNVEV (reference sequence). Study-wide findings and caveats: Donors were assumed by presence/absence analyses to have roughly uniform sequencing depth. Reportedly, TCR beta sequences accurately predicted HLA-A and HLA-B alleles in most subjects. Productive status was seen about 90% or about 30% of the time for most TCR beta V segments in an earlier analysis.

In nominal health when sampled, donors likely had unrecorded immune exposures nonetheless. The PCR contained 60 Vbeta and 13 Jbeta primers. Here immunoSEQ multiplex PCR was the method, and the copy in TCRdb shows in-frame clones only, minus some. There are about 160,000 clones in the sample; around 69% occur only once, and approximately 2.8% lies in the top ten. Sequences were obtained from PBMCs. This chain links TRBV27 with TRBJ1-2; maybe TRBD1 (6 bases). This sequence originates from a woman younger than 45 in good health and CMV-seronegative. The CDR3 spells CASSLEVFRGSSGYTF. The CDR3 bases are TGTGCCAGCAGTTTAGAAGTGTTCAGGGGATCAAGCGGCTACACCTTC.